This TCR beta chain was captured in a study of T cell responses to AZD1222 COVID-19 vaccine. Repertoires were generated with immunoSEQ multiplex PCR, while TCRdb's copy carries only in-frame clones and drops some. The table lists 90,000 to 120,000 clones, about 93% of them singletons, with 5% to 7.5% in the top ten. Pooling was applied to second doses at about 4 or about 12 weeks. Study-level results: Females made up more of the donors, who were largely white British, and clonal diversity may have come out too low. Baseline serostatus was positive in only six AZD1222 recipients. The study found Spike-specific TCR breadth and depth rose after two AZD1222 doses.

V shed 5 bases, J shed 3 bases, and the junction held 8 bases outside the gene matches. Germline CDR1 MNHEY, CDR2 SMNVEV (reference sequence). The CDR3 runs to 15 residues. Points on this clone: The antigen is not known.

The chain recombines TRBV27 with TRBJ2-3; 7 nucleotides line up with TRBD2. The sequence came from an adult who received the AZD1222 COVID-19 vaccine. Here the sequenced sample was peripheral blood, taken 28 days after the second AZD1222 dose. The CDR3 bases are TGTGCCAGCAGTCCCCCCGGGCGGGGGACAGATACGCAGTATTTT. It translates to CASSPPGRGTDTQYF.